This entry lists 32 T cell receptor beta chains sequenced from one sample in a study of blood T cells in healthy people across ages. Using a J-beta primer mix together with a sample-barcoded 5' primer, a second PCR was run for roughly 7 to 11 cycles. TCRdb independently ran MiXCR on the 5' RACE reads; one entry per CDR3 protein. This sample has 650,000 to 1,000,000 distinct CDR3 sequences; roughly 46% occur once, and the top ten carry over 15%. Sequenced material: blood. These receptors were taken from an elderly man in good health.

This clonotype appeared many times. V and J are TRBV29-1 and TRBJ2-1; unclear D gene. V lost 3 bases, J lost 8 bases, and 2 bases lay in between. The germline CDR1 and CDR2 sequences are SQVTM and ANQGSEA. The CDR3 covers 9 residues. In DNA form, the CDR3 reads TGCAGCGTTGAGTATGAGCAGTTCTTC. It is translated as CSVEYEQFF.

The CDR3 sequence is CASSKTAPRTGARYQETQYF. CDR3 DNA sequence: TGTGCCAGCAGCAAAACCGCCCCTAGGACAGGGGCAAGGTACCAAGAGACCCAGTACTTC. The V gene is TRBV21-1, the J gene TRBJ2-5; the table's D gene call, TRBD1, was not cross checked with the DNA. TRBV21-1 is a recognized pseudogene. The CDR3 has 20 amino acids.

There are a few counts of this clonotype. The CDR3 protein is CASSYIGADTQYF. The CDR3 region has the DNA TGTGCCAGCAGCTATATAGGGGCAGATACGCAGTATTTT. The rearrangement links TRBV7-2 to TRBJ2-3; the D gene is possibly TRBD1 (5 bases). Germline CDR1 SGHTA, CDR2 FQGNSA. V lost 4 bases and J lost 4, with 9 bases in between. The CDR3 runs to 13 residues. Full variable domain (remainder filled in from reference TRBV7-2 and TRBJ2-3): GAGVSQSPSNKVTEKGKDVELRCDPISGHTALYWYRQSLGQGLEFLIYFQGNSAPDKSGLPSDRFSAERTGGSVSTLTIQRTQQEDSAVYLCASSYIGADTQYFGPGTRLTVL.

This chain connects TRBV29-1 to TRBJ2-1, with D uncertain. The length of the CDR3 is 14 residues. V shed 4 bases and J shed 5 bases, with 15 bases lying between them. CDR1 is SQVTM, CDR2 ANQGSEA, per germline. The CDR3 DNA sequence: TGCAGCGTTGCCCCCCTAAGGTACAACAATGAGCAGTTCTTC. It encodes CSVAPLRYNNEQFF.

This chain uses TRBV20-1 with TRBJ2-5, with 10 bases aligning to TRBD2. J was trimmed by 5 bases and V by 6 bases; bases with no gene match: 21. Germline V gene data show CDR1 as DFQATT and CDR2 as SNEGSKA (reference sequence). This CDR3 contains 18 residues. This chain's CDR3 is CSAPPTASGSWSAETQYF. CDR3 DNA: TGCAGTGCCCCCCCGACAGCTAGCGGGAGTTGGTCGGCGGAGACCCAGTACTTC.

This clonotype has more than one count but fewer than ten. The V call is TRBV5-6, the J call TRBJ2-1, with TRBD2 identical over 10 bases. After removal of 3 bases from V and 7 bases from J, the junction contained 7 bases not matched to a gene. CDR3 length: 15 amino acids. Germline CDR1 and CDR2: SGHDT and YYEEEE. CDR3 protein: CASSSWGTSDNEQFF. For the CDR3, the DNA is TGTGCCAGCAGCTCCTGGGGGACTAGCGATAATGAGCAGTTCTTC.

This clonotype occurred many times. The genes are TRBV7-2 and TRBJ2-7; 12 nucleotides align to TRBD2. Germline V CDR1 and CDR2: SGHTA, FQGNSA. CDR3 length: 15 amino acids. Unmatched junction bases numbered 7, after V lost 5 bases and J lost 5 bases. CDR3 residues: CASSPRTSGTHEQYF. The DNA for the CDR3 is TGTGCCAGCAGCCCCCGGACTAGCGGGACCCACGAGCAGTACTTC.

This chain connects TRBV7-2 to TRBJ2-5; 9 nucleotides line up with TRBD2. With 0 bases clipped from V and 11 bases from J, the junction kept 10 bases outside the gene matches. The germline CDR1 and CDR2 sequences are SGHTA and FQGNSA. CDR3 size: 15 residues. The CDR3 here is CASSLAREGWDEQYF. CDR3 nucleotides: TGTGCCAGCAGCTTAGCGCGGGAGGGCTGGGATGAGCAGTACTTC.

The rearrangement uses TRBV27 and TRBJ1-1; the D is unclear. Germline V gives CDR1 MNHEY, CDR2 SMNVEV (reference sequence). Trimming shortened V by 6 bases and J by 5 bases, and 19 bases separated the two germline ends. The CDR3 has 15 amino acids. The CDR3 here is CASRTLPRSGTEAFF. The DNA of the CDR3 is TGTGCCAGCAGAACCCTGCCCCGGTCTGGGACTGAAGCTTTCTTT.

This chain links TRBV12-3 or TRBV12-4 with TRBJ1-2; possibly TRBD1 for D (6 bases). The CDR3 spans 11 residues. V shed 5 bases and J shed 8 bases, with 9 bases lying between them. CDR3 in amino acids: CASSARGGYTF. As DNA, the CDR3 is TGTGCCAGCAGTGCCAGGGGAGGCTACACCTTC.

This clonotype occurred a few times. The J gene is TRBJ2-6, the V gene TRBV5-8; D remains ambiguous. The CDR3 is 16 residues long. V lost 2 bases and J 2 bases, leaving 11 bases between the germline ends. Germline V gene sequence: CDR1 SGHTS, CDR2 YDEGEE. This CDR3 is CASSFQVGTGANVLTF. CDR3 bases: TGTGCCAGCAGCTTTCAAGTTGGGACTGGGGCCAACGTCCTGACTTTC.

In its sample, this clonotype was seen a few times. The chain recombines TRBV20-1 with TRBJ2-5; 8 bases agree with TRBD2. This CDR3 contains 15 residues. The junction had 9 bases not matched to a gene; V was cut back by 1 base and J by 5 bases. Per germline, CDR1 DFQATT and CDR2 SNEGSKA (reference sequence). CDR3 DNA: TGCAGTGCTAGAGTGGGACGAGCGGGAGACGAGACCCAGTACTTC. The encoded protein is CSARVGRAGDETQYF.

The chain carries TRBV7-3 and TRBJ2-5; D may be TRBD2 (6 bases). Germline V lookup: CDR1 SGHTA, CDR2 FQGTGA. The CDR3 runs to 14 residues. V was trimmed by 5 bases and J by 11 bases, leaving 21 bases between them. This CDR3 reads CASSPKTSVNEQYF. CDR3 in DNA: TGTGCCAGCAGCCCCAAGACTAGTGTAAATGAGCAGTACTTC.

V is TRBV12-3 or TRBV12-4 and J is TRBJ2-1, with unresolved D. The CDR3 spans 12 residues. Between the trimmed V and J ends, which lost 1 base and 13 bases, there was a span of 11 bases. CDR3 DNA sequence: TGTGCCAGCAGTTTAGGTTCCGGGCTACAGTTCTTC. Protein product: CASSLGSGLQFF.

This clonotype was seen only a few times. The chain is built from TRBV2 and TRBJ2-7; 11 bases match TRBD2. The CDR3 runs 13 residues. From germline, CDR1 is SNHLY and CDR2 FYNNEI. J gave up 4 bases and V 6 bases, and 2 bases lay outside the gene matches. The CDR3 sequence is CASRRTSGYEQYF. In DNA form, the CDR3 reads TGTGCCAGCAGAAGGACTAGCGGGTACGAGCAGTACTTC.

This clonotype came up a few times. This chain joins TRBV6-5 and TRBJ2-4; D is unresolved. CDR1 MNHEY and CDR2 SVGAGI come from the germline V gene. CDR3 length: 16 residues. Between the trimmed V and J ends, which lost 0 bases and 0 bases, there was a span of 9 bases. The CDR3 spells CASSYSSALAKNIQYF. The CDR3 nucleotides read TGTGCCAGCAGTTACTCTTCAGCACTAGCCAAAAACATTCAGTACTTC.

The rearrangement joins TRBV5-1 to TRBJ2-3; D is possibly TRBD1 or TRBD2 (5 bases each). The V gene's germline CDR1 is SGHRS and CDR2 YFSETQ. CDR3 size: 16 residues. Trimming stripped 4 bases from V and 6 bases from J, with 21 bases between. The CDR3 region is CASSQRGPGSADTQYF. DNA of the CDR3: TGCGCCAGCAGCCAACGGGGCCCCGGGTCGGCGGATACGCAGTATTTT.

This chain joins TRBV11-2 and TRBJ2-1, with TRBD1 matching over 9 bases. V shed 5 bases and J 2 bases; nucleotides not matched to a gene: 4. In germline, CDR1 is SGHAT, CDR2 FQNNGV. This CDR3 comprises 15 residues. For the CDR3, the DNA is TGTGCCAGCAGCACGACAGGGGGAGCCTACAATGAGCAGTTCTTC. This encodes CASSTTGGAYNEQFF.

This clonotype was seen many times. The chain employs TRBV5-5 and TRBJ1-1, with a tentative D call TRBD1 (5 bases). CDR1 SGHKS and CDR2 YYEKEE come from the germline V gene (reference sequence). Trimming took off 0 bases at V and 1 base at J, with 10 bases between the two ends. This CDR3 comprises 15 residues. CDR3 in amino acids: CASSLDLGTNTEAFF. DNA of the CDR3: TGTGCCAGCAGCTTGGATTTAGGGACGAACACTGAAGCTTTCTTT.

The chain carries TRBV10-3 and TRBJ2-7, with 9 positions matching TRBD2. Germline CDR1 reads ENHRY; CDR2 reads SYGVKD. This CDR3 contains 15 residues. J lost 2 bases, V lost 5 bases, and 7 bases had no gene match. For the CDR3, the DNA is TGTGCCATCAGTAGTAGCGGGAGTTTAACCTACGAGCAGTACTTC. Amino acids: CAISSSGSLTYEQYF.

This clonotype showed up just a few times. The chain joins TRBV5-1 to TRBJ1-2, with D possibly being TRBD1 (6 bases). Trimming removed 4 bases from V and 7 bases from J, with 17 bases in between. The CDR3 loop spans 14 amino acids. The V gene's germline CDR1 is SGHRS and CDR2 YFSETQ. CDR3 nucleotides: TGCGCCAGCAGCGTGGTGCAGACAGGCTTTGGCTACACCTTC. Protein product: CASSVVQTGFGYTF.

As regards this clonotype: A read error is possible here, since a much larger clone lies one base away. The chain recombines TRBV7-3 with TRBJ2-3; tentative D call: TRBD2 (5 bases). CDR3 size: 15 residues. V lost 5 bases and J lost 8, with 20 bases in between. CDR1 is SGHTA, CDR2 FQGTGA, per germline. The CDR3 sequence is CASSQATSGSATQYF. The CDR3 DNA sequence: TGTGCCAGCAGCCAGGCGACCAGCGGTTCAGCTACGCAGTATTTT.

This clonotype was found a few times. The chain joins TRBV12-3 or TRBV12-4 to TRBJ1-2; D is ambiguous. The CDR3 contains 14 residues. V was cut by 3 bases and J by 4 bases, with 12 bases left in between. CDR3 region: CASSFRKDFYGYTF. The CDR3 region has the DNA TGTGCCAGCAGTTTTAGGAAAGACTTCTATGGCTACACCTTC.

The table lists this clonotype with many counts. This sequence joins TRBV7-3 and TRBJ2-3; 11 nucleotides align to TRBD2. This CDR3 spans 15 amino acids. Germline V gene data show CDR1 as SGHTA and CDR2 as FQGTGA. The trim removed 5 bases at V and 2 bases at J, leaving 3 bases unmatched. This CDR3 is CASSRLAGYTDTQYF. DNA of the CDR3: TGTGCCAGCAGCCGACTAGCGGGATACACAGATACGCAGTATTTT.

Notes on this clonotype: Possible read error: a much larger clone is one base away. CDR3 protein: CASSGLAGDSEQYF. In nucleotides, the CDR3 is TGCGCCAGCAGCGGACTAGCGGGAGATTCTGAGCAGTACTTC. J is TRBJ2-4 and V is TRBV5-1; TRBD2 aligns across 13 bases. The germline CDR1 and CDR2 sequences are SGHRS and YFSETQ. V was pared by 4 bases and J by 13 bases, with 8 bases of the junction left unmatched. This CDR3 comprises 14 residues. Based on the CDR3 plus reference TRBV5-1 and TRBJ2-4, the full variable domain is KAGVTQTPRYLIKTRGQQVTLSCSPISGHRSVSWYQQTPGQGLQFLFEYFSETQRNKGNFPGRFSGRQFSNSRSEMNVSTLELGDSALYLCASSGLAGDSEQYFGAGTRLSVL.

This clonotype was counted between two and nine times. V and J are TRBV20-1 and TRBJ2-5; tentative D call: TRBD1 (5 bases). The tail of the sequence fits TRBJ2-7 better, so the J call may be wrong. CDR1 is DFQATT and CDR2 is SNEGSKA in the germline V gene (reference sequence). The CDR3 extends over 14 amino acids. The CDR3 sequence is CSAYGALDVNEQYF. Written as DNA, the CDR3 is TGCAGTGCTTATGGGGCCCTCGACGTCAACGAGCAGTACTTC.

This clonotype has only a few counts. The rearrangement joins TRBV20-1 to TRBJ2-5, with TRBD2 identical over 7 bases. The CDR3 consists of 17 residues. The germline V gene has CDR1 DFQATT and CDR2 SNEGSKA (reference sequence). With 1 base clipped from V and 2 bases from J, the junction kept 13 bases outside the gene matches. The CDR3 DNA is TGCAGTGCTAGAGCTTCTCCTAGCGGAGCAGTACAAGAGACCCAGTACTTC. It specifies CSARASPSGAVQETQYF.

To note about this clonotype: A read error may explain this, as a much larger clone is one base away. The V and J genes are TRBV20-1 and TRBJ2-1; 7 nucleotides match TRBD2. The germline gives CDR1 DFQATT, CDR2 SNEGSKA (reference sequence). The CDR3 sequence is 13 residues long. The DNA for the CDR3 is TGCAGTGCGGGCGGGAGCTCCCACAATGAGCAGTTCTTC. It yields the protein CSAGGSSHNEQFF.

The chain recombines TRBV5-1 with TRBJ2-1; 16 bases are shared with TRBD2. Per germline, CDR1 SGHRS and CDR2 YFSETQ. V shed 4 bases, J shed 1 base, and the junction held 8 bases outside the gene matches. The CDR3 loop spans 19 amino acids. The CDR3 protein is CASSPGLAGGVPSYNEQFF. The CDR3 nucleotides are TGCGCCAGCAGCCCGGGACTAGCGGGAGGGGTCCCTTCCTACAATGAGCAGTTCTTC.

As regards this clonotype: A much larger clone differs from this one at a single base, so this may be a read error. This sequence joins TRBV4-2 and TRBJ2-7, with TRBD2 matching 12 bases. The CDR3 has 15 residues. Germline V gene data show CDR1 as LGHNA and CDR2 as YNFKEQ. Trimming at V came to 8 bases and at J to 7 bases, leaving 12 bases not matched to a gene. CDR3 residues: CASPRLAGVFGEQYF. CDR3 DNA: TGTGCCAGCCCCCGACTAGCGGGAGTTTTTGGTGAGCAGTACTTC.

This chain uses TRBV5-1 with TRBJ2-7; D perhaps matches TRBD2 (5 bases). The V end was cut by 7 bases, the J end by 5 bases, with 10 bases between. This CDR3 spans 11 amino acids. The germline CDR1 and CDR2 sequences are SGHRS and YFSETQ. CDR3 in DNA: TGCGCCAGCGCCGAGAGGGACGAGCAGTACTTC. Translation: CASAERDEQYF. Combining the CDR3 with reference TRBV5-1 and TRBJ2-7 gives the whole variable domain KAGVTQTPRYLIKTRGQQVTLSCSPISGHRSVSWYQQTPGQGLQFLFEYFSETQRNKGNFPGRFSGRQFSNSRSEMNVSTLELGDSALYLCASAERDEQYFGPGTRLTVT.

The chain uses TRBV4-2 and TRBJ1-2, with TRBD1 identical over 9 bases. In germline, CDR1 is LGHNA, CDR2 YNFKEQ. V shed 3 bases, J shed 4 bases, and the junction held 12 bases outside the gene matches. The CDR3 contains 17 residues. CDR3 protein: CASSQARVGQGLYGYTF. The CDR3, as DNA: TGTGCCAGCAGCCAGGCACGGGTGGGACAGGGTCTCTATGGCTACACCTTC.